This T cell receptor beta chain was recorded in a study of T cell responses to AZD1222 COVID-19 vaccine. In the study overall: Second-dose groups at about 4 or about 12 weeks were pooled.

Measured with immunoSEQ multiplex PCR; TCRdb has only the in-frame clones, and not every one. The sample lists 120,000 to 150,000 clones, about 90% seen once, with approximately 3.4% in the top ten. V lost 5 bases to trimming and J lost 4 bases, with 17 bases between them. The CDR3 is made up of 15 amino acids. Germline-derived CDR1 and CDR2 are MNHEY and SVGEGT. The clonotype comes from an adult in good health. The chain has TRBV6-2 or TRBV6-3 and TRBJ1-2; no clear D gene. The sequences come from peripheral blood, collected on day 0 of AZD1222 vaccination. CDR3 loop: CASSQERSNFYGYTF. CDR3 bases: TGTGCCAGCAGTCAGGAGAGGTCGAATTTCTATGGCTACACCTTC.